This T cell receptor beta chain emerged from a study of control samples from healthy donors and cancer patients. The assay was immunoSEQ multiplex PCR, and TCRdb's table has in-frame clones only and misses some. The profile shows 120,000 or so clones, 80% to 95% of them singletons. This sequence originates from a man aged 18-30 years in good health. The sample was blood.

CDR3 protein: CASSSSQVSGNTIYF. DNA of the CDR3: TGTGCCAGCAGTTCGAGTCAGGTCTCTGGAAACACCATATATTTT. The chain carries TRBV2 and TRBJ1-3; D call uncertain. CDR1 and CDR2 (germline): SNHLY, FYNNEI. Trimming stripped 5 bases from V and 0 bases from J, with 11 bases between. The CDR3 is made up of 15 amino acids.